The 14 T cell receptor beta chains below were found in one sample sequenced in a study of graft-versus-host responses after intestinal transplantation. Here immunoSEQ multiplex PCR was the method, and the copy in TCRdb shows in-frame clones only, minus some. The table shows 95,000 to 110,000 clones, with approximately 88% occurring only once. Their antigens are not known. The sequenced sample was unstimulated CD4+ T cells sorted from spleen or lymph node cells, obtained before transplant. The receptors were gathered from a human donor who was the organ donor for an intestinal transplant.

This chain connects TRBV6-6 to TRBJ2-2, with D perhaps TRBD1 (5 bases). The CDR3 is 13 amino acids. V was clipped by 2 bases and J by 8 bases, with 9 bases between them. Germline V CDR1 and CDR2: MNHNY, SVGAGI (reference sequence). CDR3 protein: CASSYARAGELFF. In DNA, the CDR3 is TGTGCCAGCAGTTACGCCAGGGCAGGGGAGCTGTTTTTT.

The rearrangement links TRBV2 to TRBJ2-5, with TRBD2 identical over 13 bases. The junction had 6 bases not matched to a gene; V was cut back by 8 bases and J by 3 bases. This CDR3 is built from 15 residues. Per the germline V gene, CDR1 is SNHLY and CDR2 is FYNNEI. CDR3 loop: CASGLAGDLKETQYF. For the CDR3, the DNA is TGTGCCAGCGGACTAGCGGGGGACCTCAAAGAGACCCAGTACTTC.

This chain connects TRBV20-1 to TRBJ2-7; D gene unclear. The CDR3 is made up of 11 amino acids. Germline loops: CDR1 DFQATT, CDR2 SNEGSKA (reference sequence). The V end lost 1 base, the J end lost 5 bases, and 6 bases lay between the germline ends. The CDR3 DNA reads TGCAGTGCTAGAGGTAGAAACGAGCAGTACTTC. Its protein product is CSARGRNEQYF.

This clone occurred a few times. The chain recombines TRBV5-4 with TRBJ1-6, with D perhaps matching TRBD1 (6 bases). CDR1 is SGHNT, CDR2 YYREEE, per germline (reference sequence). The CDR3 runs to 16 residues. V dropped 0 bases and J dropped 10 bases, with 17 bases sitting between them. In nucleotides, the CDR3 is TGTGCCAGCAGCTTGGGCCACGGGGGCGCGCGCTCACCCCTCCACTTT. It specifies CASSLGHGGARSPLHF.

The rearrangement links TRBV29-1 to TRBJ1-2; a possible D gene is TRBD1 (5 bases). This CDR3 is 11 amino acids long. Germline V gene lookup returns CDR1 SQVTM and CDR2 ANQGSEA. With 3 bases removed from V and 5 bases from J, the gap between germline ends came to 7 bases. The CDR3 is CSVESGYGYTF. The CDR3, as DNA: TGCAGCGTTGAGTCAGGGTATGGCTACACCTTC.

The V and J genes are TRBV19 and TRBJ2-5; D possibly corresponds to TRBD2 (5 bases). With 1 base removed from V and 5 bases from J, the gap between germline ends came to 8 bases. CDR1 LNHDA and CDR2 SQIVND come from the germline V gene (reference sequence). The CDR3 length is 13 residues. DNA for the CDR3: TGTGCCAGTAGTATAGGGAGGTTGGAGACCCAGTACTTC. It encodes CASSIGRLETQYF.

This chain connects TRBV7-9 to TRBJ2-3, with 11 bases identical to TRBD2. Germline loops: CDR1 SEHNR, CDR2 FQNEAQ (reference sequence). The length of the CDR3 is 14 residues. Trimming removed 11 bases from V and 3 bases from J; junction bases left unmatched: 7. The CDR3 sequence: CAQTGTSGTDTQYF. The CDR3 DNA is TGTGCCCAGACCGGGACTAGCGGAACAGATACGCAGTATTTT.

The chain couples TRBV6-1 to TRBJ1-1; a weak D match, TRBD1 (5 bases). In germline, CDR1 is MNHNS, CDR2 SASEGT. The V gene lost 6 bases and the J gene lost 0 bases, with 8 bases spanning the gap. This CDR3 comprises 13 residues. CDR3 loop: CASRGRMNTEAFF. As DNA, the CDR3 is TGTGCCAGCAGGGGGCGAATGAACACTGAAGCTTTCTTT.

This clone appeared once. The rearrangement uses TRBV11-1 and TRBJ2-4, with 9 nucleotides matching TRBD1. CDR1 SGHAT and CDR2 FQDESV come from the germline V gene (reference sequence). The CDR3 sequence is 15 residues long. With V trimmed by 2 bases and J by 7 bases, 6 bases remained unmatched. The DNA for the CDR3 is TGTGCCAGCAGCTTATTACAGGGGGCTGGCAACATTCAGTACTTC. Its protein product is CASSLLQGAGNIQYF.

The genes are TRBV2 and TRBJ2-3; D might be TRBD1 (6 bases). Germline CDR1 and CDR2: SNHLY and FYNNEI. The CDR3 consists of 13 residues. Trimming removed 6 bases from V and 4 bases from J, with 11 bases in between. The CDR3 region has the DNA TGTGCCAGCAGACGCACAGGGCCAGATACGCAGTATTTT. Protein: CASRRTGPDTQYF.

The V call is TRBV5-1, the J call TRBJ2-7; 7 nucleotides match TRBD2. Germline V gene data show CDR1 as SGHRS and CDR2 as YFSETQ. Trimming removed 2 bases from V and 5 bases from J; junction bases left unmatched: 13. The CDR3 has 16 residues. CDR3 residues: CASSFNPWLRENEQYF. As DNA, the CDR3 is TGCGCCAGCAGCTTTAATCCTTGGTTGCGGGAGAACGAGCAGTACTTC.

The gene calls are TRBV4-1 and TRBJ2-1; TRBD2 matches 8 bases. The CDR3 is 17 residues long. V lost 4 bases and J lost 1; bases outside the gene matches: 9. The germline V gene has CDR1 MGHRA and CDR2 YSYEKL. The CDR3 spells CASSPTWTSYSYNEQFF. The CDR3 nucleotides read TGCGCCAGCAGCCCGACCTGGACTAGCTATTCCTACAATGAGCAGTTCTTC.

The V call is TRBV19, the J call TRBJ2-1, with 11 nucleotides matching TRBD2. The ends lost 4 bases at V and 4 bases at J; junction bases unmatched: 9. This CDR3 is 17 amino acids long. Per the germline V gene, CDR1 is LNHDA and CDR2 is SQIVND (reference sequence). For the CDR3, the DNA is TGTGCCAGTAGTAATGGGCGGTGGACTAGCGGGTACAATGAGCAGTTCTTC. Amino acids: CASSNGRWTSGYNEQFF.

The J gene is TRBJ1-1, the V gene TRBV4-1, with a tentative D call TRBD1 (6 bases). This CDR3 comprises 17 residues. The germline gives CDR1 MGHRA, CDR2 YSYEKL. V was pared by 3 bases and J by 5 bases, with 22 bases between. In DNA form, the CDR3 reads TGCGCCAGCAGCCAGGAACGATCAGGGGTAGGCTGGACTGAAGCTTTCTTT. It specifies CASSQERSGVGWTEAFF.